The next 26 T cell receptor beta chains were all read from a single sample in a study of blood T cell repertoires in COVID-19. The table came from immunoSEQ multiplex PCR; TCRdb's copy has only in-frame clones and leaves some out. The table lists roughly 410,000 clones, around 87% of them singletons. The sequencing sample was made of peripheral blood. The receptors stem from a woman aged 55-69 years with COVID-19, enrolled during active disease.

The chain couples TRBV5-4 to TRBJ2-3; 9 bases line up with TRBD1. Per the germline V gene, CDR1 is SGHNT and CDR2 is YYREEE (reference sequence). Germline trimming cut 0 bases from V and 5 bases from J; bases unmatched to any gene: 7. The CDR3 runs 16 residues. The CDR3 spells CASSLGQGVLGDTQYF. As DNA, the CDR3 is TGTGCCAGCAGCTTGGGACAGGGGGTTCTTGGAGATACGCAGTATTTT.

The CDR3 DNA is TGTGCCAGCAGTAGAGGGGGACCCCGAGAGGCGGAGCTGTTTTTT. Encoded protein: CASSRGGPREAELFF. V gene TRBV28 combines with J gene TRBJ2-2; TRBD1 is a possible D gene (6 bases). CDR1 and CDR2 from the germline V gene are MDHEN and SYDVKM. The length of the CDR3 is 15 residues. With 5 bases removed from V and 10 bases from J, the gap between germline ends came to 20 bases.

The gene calls are TRBV7-9 and TRBJ1-5, with 10 bases fitting TRBD1. From germline, CDR1 is SEHNR and CDR2 FQNEAQ (reference sequence). The trim removed 5 bases at V and 4 bases at J, leaving 2 bases unmatched. This CDR3 is built from 14 residues. The CDR3 sequence is CASSGTGVNQPQHF. CDR3 sequence (DNA): TGTGCCAGCAGCGGGACAGGGGTTAATCAGCCCCAGCATTTT.

The chain is built from TRBV19 and TRBJ1-4; 7 bases are a match to TRBD1. The V and J ends lost 4 bases and 4 bases, in that order; junction bases with no gene match: 3. Germline CDR1 reads LNHDA; CDR2 reads SQIVND (reference sequence). This CDR3 contains 14 residues. DNA for the CDR3: TGTGCCAGTAGTAAAGGGGACAGTAATGAAAAACTGTTTTTT. Its translation is CASSKGDSNEKLFF.

This chain links TRBV5-6 with TRBJ2-7; 7 nucleotides align to TRBD1. The germline V gene encodes CDR1 SGHDT and CDR2 YYEEEE. After removal of 1 base from V and 7 bases from J, the junction contained 5 bases not matched to a gene. The CDR3 is made up of 13 amino acids. CDR3 residues: CASSLTGAAEQYF. The CDR3 nucleotides read TGTGCCAGCAGCTTGACAGGGGCAGCGGAGCAGTACTTC.

The chain combines TRBV7-2 with TRBJ2-7; 8 bases are shared with TRBD2. The V and J ends lost 5 bases and 5 bases, in that order; junction bases with no gene match: 11. Germline lookup yields CDR1 SGHTA and CDR2 FQGNSA. There are 15 residues in the CDR3. The CDR3 protein is CASSQRTGGGHEQYF. The CDR3 coding sequence is TGTGCCAGCAGCCAAAGAACCGGGGGGGGACACGAGCAGTACTTC.

The chain links TRBV7-9 to TRBJ2-3, with D perhaps matching TRBD2 (5 bases). Looked up from germline, CDR1 is SEHNR and CDR2 is FQNEAQ (reference sequence). CDR3 length: 17 residues. Trimming shortened V by 3 bases and J by 4 bases, and 20 bases separated the two germline ends. CDR3 sequence (DNA): TGTGCCAGCAGCTTCCCTCCCGCGGGCCCACGCTCAGATACGCAGTATTTT. Protein: CASSFPPAGPRSDTQYF.

J is TRBJ1-1 and V is TRBV18, with 7 bases fitting TRBD1. The CDR3 sequence is 15 residues long. The germline V gene has CDR1 KGHSH and CDR2 LQKENI. Losses at the gene ends were 3 bases for V and 1 base for J; bases not matched to a gene: 5. The CDR3 region is CASSPQTGRNTEAFF. The CDR3 bases are TGTGCCAGCTCACCTCAGACAGGGCGGAACACTGAAGCTTTCTTT.

Written as DNA, the CDR3 is TGTGCCAGCAGCCTAGAGAGCTCCTACGAGCAGTACTTC. This gives the protein CASSLESSYEQYF. V gene TRBV7-9 combines with J gene TRBJ2-7; D is unclear. The CDR3 sequence is 13 residues long. CDR1 and CDR2 from the germline V gene are SEHNR and FQNEAQ (reference sequence). The V and J ends lost 5 bases and 0 bases respectively, with 8 bases between them.

The chain carries TRBV2 and TRBJ1-1, with 8 nucleotides matching TRBD1. There are 13 residues in the CDR3. V gave up 8 bases and J gave up 6 bases; unmatched junction bases: 8. The germline gives CDR1 SNHLY, CDR2 FYNNEI. The DNA of the CDR3 is TGTGCCAGCCAGGGACAGGTGGGGGCTGAAGCTTTCTTT. It translates to CASQGQVGAEAFF.

This chain connects TRBV6-1 to TRBJ1-3; D is unclear. The CDR3 has 16 amino acids. The germline V gene has CDR1 MNHNS and CDR2 SASEGT. V was clipped by 0 bases and J by 1 base, with 10 bases between them. The CDR3 sequence is CASSEALRVSGNTIYF. CDR3 bases: TGTGCCAGCAGTGAAGCGCTTCGGGTATCTGGAAACACCATATATTTT.

V and J are TRBV21-1 and TRBJ1-5. TRBV21-1 is marked as a pseudogene. The length of the CDR3 is 13 residues. This CDR3 is CASLRYEVQPQHF. The CDR3 bases are TGTGCCAGCCTAAGGTATGAGGTACAGCCCCAGCATTTT.

The chain is built from TRBV2 and TRBJ1-5; D is possibly TRBD1 (5 bases). The V end was cut by 4 bases, the J end by 6 bases, with 13 bases between. CDR3 length equals 14 residues. Germline V lookup: CDR1 SNHLY, CDR2 FYNNEI. The CDR3 nucleotides are TGTGCCAGCAGTGGGGAGGGACGTGGTCAGCCCCAGCATTTT. Amino acids: CASSGEGRGQPQHF.

The chain employs TRBV30 and TRBJ2-2; D perhaps matches TRBD2 (7 bases). CDR3 size: 15 residues. Trimming took 0 bases from V and 7 from J, leaving 15 bases between them. CDR1 is GTSNPN, CDR2 SVGIG, per germline (reference sequence). CDR3 sequence (DNA): TGTGCCTGGAGTGTACAACTGGGGGGGCTCGGGGAGCTGTTTTTT. This translates into CAWSVQLGGLGELFF.

This clone was seen a single time. The chain recombines TRBV10-3 with TRBJ2-1, with TRBD2 matching 8 bases. Germline loops: CDR1 ENHRY, CDR2 SYGVKD. There are 14 residues in the CDR3. V shed 5 bases and J 7 bases; nucleotides not matched to a gene: 7. The CDR3 loop reads CAISSGGALNEQFF. In DNA form, the CDR3 reads TGTGCCATCAGTTCGGGGGGGGCGTTGAATGAGCAGTTCTTC.

J is TRBJ1-6 and V is TRBV7-8; D call uncertain. This CDR3 is built from 14 residues. V lost 4 bases, J lost 9 bases, and 13 bases lay in between. In germline, CDR1 is SGHVS, CDR2 FQNEAQ. The CDR3: CASSSEPGSSPLHF. As DNA, the CDR3 is TGTGCCAGCAGCTCTGAACCGGGTTCTTCACCCCTCCACTTT.

The CDR3 region has the DNA TGTGCCTGGGAACAGGGGGTCAAGGAAGGCGGGGAGCTGTTTTTT. As protein: CAWEQGVKEGGELFF. V usage is TRBV30 and J usage is TRBJ2-2; 8 nucleotides agree with TRBD1. The J segment lost 7 bases and the V segment lost 5 bases, leaving 12 bases of the junction unmatched. The CDR3 contains 15 residues. Germline V gene lookup returns CDR1 GTSNPN and CDR2 SVGIG (reference sequence). The variable domain in full, completed from reference TRBV30 and TRBJ2-2, reads SQTIHQWPATLVQPVGSPLSLECTVEGTSNPNLYWYRQAAGRGLQLLFYSVGIGQISSEVPQNLSASRPQDRQFILSSKKLLLSDSGFYLCAWEQGVKEGGELFFGEGSRLTVL.

The chain has TRBV6-1 and TRBJ2-1; D is undetermined. The germline V gene encodes CDR1 MNHNS and CDR2 SASEGT. This CDR3 is 15 amino acids long. V was pared by 1 base and J by 1 base, with 8 bases between. The CDR3 DNA reads TGTGCCAGCAGTGAAGGGCTCGGGTCCTACAATGAGCAGTTCTTC. It yields the protein CASSEGLGSYNEQFF.

The chain combines TRBV27 with TRBJ2-7; 11 bases are a match to TRBD2. This CDR3 is 15 amino acids long. V trimming: 2 bases; J trimming: 2 bases; junction bases outside the gene matches: 2. Germline CDR1 is MNHEY and CDR2 is SMNVEV (reference sequence). As DNA, the CDR3 is TGTGCCAGCAGTTTAATAGCGGGGGGGGCCTACGAGCAGTACTTC. This translates into CASSLIAGGAYEQYF.

The J gene is TRBJ1-2, the V gene TRBV10-3; D ambiguous. Germline V lookup: CDR1 ENHRY, CDR2 SYGVKD. The CDR3 consists of 14 residues. V lost 2 bases and J 1 base, leaving 8 bases between the germline ends. The CDR3 reads CAISENQDNYGYTF. Here the CDR3 DNA reads TGTGCCATCAGTGAGAACCAGGATAACTATGGCTACACCTTC.

V and J are TRBV10-3 and TRBJ2-3, with D possibly being TRBD2 (6 bases). The length of the CDR3 is 14 residues. Per the germline V gene, CDR1 is ENHRY and CDR2 is SYGVKD. V was clipped by 4 bases and J by 2 bases, with 10 bases between them. CDR3 region: CAISVGEVTDTQYF. The CDR3 DNA reads as TGTGCCATCAGTGTAGGGGAGGTCACAGATACGCAGTATTTT.

The chain's CDR3 is CASSYSGTVWNTEAFF. As DNA, the CDR3 is TGTGCCAGCAGTTATAGTGGGACTGTGTGGAACACTGAAGCTTTCTTT. V gene TRBV6-5 combines with J gene TRBJ1-1; a weak D match, TRBD1 (5 bases). CDR1 MNHEY and CDR2 SVGAGI come from the germline V gene. The CDR3 consists of 16 residues. With 3 bases removed from V and 1 base from J, the gap between germline ends came to 15 bases.

V is TRBV15 and J is TRBJ2-1, with 9 positions matching TRBD2. Trimming took 0 bases from V and 3 from J; bases not matched to a gene: 3. CDR3 length: 16 amino acids. Germline-derived CDR1 and CDR2 are LNHNV and YYDKDF (reference sequence). CDR3 DNA sequence: TGTGCCACCAGCAGAGAAGGCGGGGGGGACTACAATGAGCAGTTCTTC. Its protein product is CATSREGGGDYNEQFF.

In nucleotides, the CDR3 is TGTGCCTTCCGGACAGGGTCCGGTGGGGGTCAGCCCCAGCATTTT. Residues: CAFRTGSGGGQPQHF. The V gene is TRBV30, the J gene TRBJ1-5; 8 bases line up with TRBD1. CDR1 is GTSNPN, CDR2 SVGIG, per germline (reference sequence). The length of the CDR3 is 15 residues. V lost 7 bases and J lost 6; bases outside the gene matches: 14. Combining the CDR3 with reference TRBV30 and TRBJ1-5 gives the whole variable domain SQTIHQWPATLVQPVGSPLSLECTVEGTSNPNLYWYRQAAGRGLQLLFYSVGIGQISSEVPQNLSASRPQDRQFILSSKKLLLSDSGFYLCAFRTGSGGGQPQHFGDGTRLSIL.

The gene calls are TRBV6-1 and TRBJ2-2, with a possible D match to TRBD2 (5 bases). Germline CDR1 and CDR2: MNHNS and SASEGT. The V and J ends lost 3 bases and 7 bases respectively, with 12 bases between them. This CDR3 is built from 14 residues. DNA of the CDR3: TGTGCCAGCAGTGAGAGGGTAGCCAACGGGGAGCTGTTTTTT. It encodes CASSERVANGELFF.

The rearrangement links TRBV2 to TRBJ1-2; TRBD1 might be the D (6 bases). CDR1 SNHLY and CDR2 FYNNEI come from the germline V gene. The CDR3 is made up of 13 amino acids. V lost 8 bases, J lost 8 bases, and 18 bases lay in between. CDR3 amino acids: CASLTTGLDGYTF. The DNA of the CDR3 is TGTGCCAGCCTGACCACAGGGTTGGACGGCTACACCTTC.